This TCR beta chain was retrieved from a study of blood T cells in healthy people across ages. Whole-study findings and limits: Unsorted PBMCs ruled out conclusive naive versus antigen-experienced comparison. TCR beta diversity tracked closely with naive T cell percentage.

CDR3 length: 13 residues. Germline CDR1 is SGHAT and CDR2 is FQNNGV. With 6 bases removed from V and 4 bases from J, the gap between germline ends came to 13 bases. Through a sample-barcoded 5' primer and a J-beta primer mix, a second PCR was run for roughly 7 to 11 cycles. TCRdb ran MiXCR on the 5' RACE reads and lists one entry per CDR3 protein. The sample has approximately 800,000 distinct CDR3 sequences, about 53% seen once; the top ten hold approximately 40%. Each donor gave 9 to 10 milliliters of peripheral blood. The total RNA that was extracted per sample amounted to at least 6 micrograms. This clonotype was observed once. Its specificity is unknown. This likely comes from a read error, as the CDR3 has no conserved phenylalanine or tryptophan at its end.

Sequencing was done on a sample of blood. The V call is TRBV11-2, the J call TRBJ2-7; D may match TRBD1 or TRBD2 (6 bases each). The sequence was obtained from a man at least 80 years old in good health. The CDR3 coding sequence is TGTGCCAGCAGTTCCGGGGGCATGTACGAGCAGTACTTG. Translated, it gives CASSSGGMYEQYL.